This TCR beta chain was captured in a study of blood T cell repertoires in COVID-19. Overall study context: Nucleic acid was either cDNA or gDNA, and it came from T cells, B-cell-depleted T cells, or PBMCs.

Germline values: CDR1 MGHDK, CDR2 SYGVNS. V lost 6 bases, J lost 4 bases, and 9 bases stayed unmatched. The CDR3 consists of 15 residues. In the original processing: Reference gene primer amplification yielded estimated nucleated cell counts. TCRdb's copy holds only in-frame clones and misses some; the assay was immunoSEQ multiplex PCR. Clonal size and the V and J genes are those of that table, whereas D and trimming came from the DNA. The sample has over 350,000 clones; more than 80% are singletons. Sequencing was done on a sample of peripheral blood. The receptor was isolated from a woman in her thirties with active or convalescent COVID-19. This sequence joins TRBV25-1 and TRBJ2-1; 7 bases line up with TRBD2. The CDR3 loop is CASSPTAGAYNEQFF. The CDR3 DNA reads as TGTGCCAGCAGCCCGACGGCGGGAGCGTACAATGAGCAGTTCTTC.